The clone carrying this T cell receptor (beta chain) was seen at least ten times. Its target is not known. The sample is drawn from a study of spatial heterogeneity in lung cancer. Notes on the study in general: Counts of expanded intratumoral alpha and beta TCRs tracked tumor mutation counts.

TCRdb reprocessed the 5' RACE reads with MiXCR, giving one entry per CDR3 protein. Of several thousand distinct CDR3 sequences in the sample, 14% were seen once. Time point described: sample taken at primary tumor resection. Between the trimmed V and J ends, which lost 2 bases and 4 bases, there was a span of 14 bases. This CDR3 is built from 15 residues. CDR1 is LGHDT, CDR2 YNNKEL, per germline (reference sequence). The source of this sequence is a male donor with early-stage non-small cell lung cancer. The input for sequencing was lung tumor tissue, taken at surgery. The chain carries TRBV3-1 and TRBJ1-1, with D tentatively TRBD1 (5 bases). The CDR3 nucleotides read TGTGCCAGCAGCCAAATTAGTGGGGCCGGCACTGAAGCTTTCTTT. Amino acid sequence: CASSQISGAGTEAFF.